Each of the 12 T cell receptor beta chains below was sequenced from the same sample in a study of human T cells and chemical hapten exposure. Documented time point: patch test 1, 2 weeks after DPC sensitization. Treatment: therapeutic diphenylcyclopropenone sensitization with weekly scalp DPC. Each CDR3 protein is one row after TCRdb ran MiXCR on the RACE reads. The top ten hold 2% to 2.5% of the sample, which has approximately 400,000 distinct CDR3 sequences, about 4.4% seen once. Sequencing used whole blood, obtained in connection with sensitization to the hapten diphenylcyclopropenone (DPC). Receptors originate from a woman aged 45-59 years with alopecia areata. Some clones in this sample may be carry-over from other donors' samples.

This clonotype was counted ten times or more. CDR3 amino acids: CASSSGSGYEQYF. CDR3 in DNA: TGTGCCAGCAGCTCCGGGTCGGGTTACGAGCAGTACTTC. V and J are TRBV7-9 and TRBJ2-7; D is ambiguous. Germline assignment: CDR1 SEHNR and CDR2 FQNEAQ (reference sequence). The V end lost 4 bases, the J end lost 4 bases, and 11 bases lay between the germline ends. The CDR3 runs 13 residues. The variable domain in full, with the rest retrieved from reference TRBV7-9 and TRBJ2-7, is DTGVSQNPRHKITKRGQNVTFRCDPISEHNRLYWYRQTLGQGPEFLTYFQNEAQLEKSRLLSDRFSAERPKGSFSTLEIQRTEQGDSAMYLCASSSGSGYEQYFGPGTRLTVT.

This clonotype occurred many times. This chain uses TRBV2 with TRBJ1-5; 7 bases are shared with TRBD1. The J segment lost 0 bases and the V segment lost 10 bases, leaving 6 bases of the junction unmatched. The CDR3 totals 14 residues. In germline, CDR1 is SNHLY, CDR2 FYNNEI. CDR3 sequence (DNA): TGTGCCACCAGAACAGGGGCTAGCAATCAGCCCCAGCATTTT. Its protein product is CATRTGASNQPQHF.

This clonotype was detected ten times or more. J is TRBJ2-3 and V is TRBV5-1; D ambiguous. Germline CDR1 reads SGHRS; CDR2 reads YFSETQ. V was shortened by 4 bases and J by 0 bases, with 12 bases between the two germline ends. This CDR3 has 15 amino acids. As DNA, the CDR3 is TGCGCCAGCAGCCAGACCGGACCTAGCACAGATACGCAGTATTTT. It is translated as CASSQTGPSTDTQYF.

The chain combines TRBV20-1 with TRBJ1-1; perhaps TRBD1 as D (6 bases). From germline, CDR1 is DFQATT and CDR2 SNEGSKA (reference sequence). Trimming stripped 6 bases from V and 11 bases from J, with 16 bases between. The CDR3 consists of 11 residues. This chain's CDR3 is CSAPLQGEAFF. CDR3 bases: TGCAGTGCCCCACTACAGGGAGAGGCTTTCTTT.

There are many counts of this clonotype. CDR3 sequence reads: CSARMEYSNQPQHF. CDR3 nucleotide sequence: TGCAGTGCTAGAATGGAGTATAGCAATCAGCCCCAGCATTTT. The chain couples TRBV20-1 to TRBJ1-5; no definite D call. Germline CDR1 reads DFQATT; CDR2 reads SNEGSKA (reference sequence). With 2 bases removed from V and 0 bases from J, the gap between germline ends came to 8 bases. The length of the CDR3 is 14 residues.

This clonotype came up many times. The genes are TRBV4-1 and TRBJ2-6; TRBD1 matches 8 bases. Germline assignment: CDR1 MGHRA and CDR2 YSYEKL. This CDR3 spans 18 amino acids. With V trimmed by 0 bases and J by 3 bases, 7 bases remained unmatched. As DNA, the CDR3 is TGCGCCAGCAGCCAAGATAACCAGGGGGCGCTTGGGGCCAACGTCCTGACTTTC. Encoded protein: CASSQDNQGALGANVLTF.

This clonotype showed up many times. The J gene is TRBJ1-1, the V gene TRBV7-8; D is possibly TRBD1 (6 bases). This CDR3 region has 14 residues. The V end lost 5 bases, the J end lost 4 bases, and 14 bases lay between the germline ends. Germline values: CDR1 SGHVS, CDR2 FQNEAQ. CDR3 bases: TGTGCCAGCAGCCCCAGGGGTGCTGGCACTGAAGCTTTCTTT. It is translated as CASSPRGAGTEAFF.

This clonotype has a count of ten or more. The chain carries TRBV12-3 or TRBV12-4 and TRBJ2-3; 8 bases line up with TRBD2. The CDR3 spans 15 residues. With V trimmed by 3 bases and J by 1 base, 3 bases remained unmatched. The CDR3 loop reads CASSFGGGRTDTQYF. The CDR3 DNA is TGTGCCAGCAGTTTCGGCGGGGGGCGCACAGATACGCAGTATTTT.

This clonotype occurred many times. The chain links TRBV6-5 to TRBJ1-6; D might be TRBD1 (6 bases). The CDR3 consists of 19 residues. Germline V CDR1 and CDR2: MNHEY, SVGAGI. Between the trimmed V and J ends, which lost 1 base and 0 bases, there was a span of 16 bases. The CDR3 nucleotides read TGTGCCAGCAGTTACTTACCGGGACACTTGAGCTCCTATAATTCACCCCTCCACTTT. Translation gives CASSYLPGHLSSYNSPLHF.

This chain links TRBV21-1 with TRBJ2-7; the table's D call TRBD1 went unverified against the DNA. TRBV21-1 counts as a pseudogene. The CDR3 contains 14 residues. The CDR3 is CASREAPARGEQYF. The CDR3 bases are TGTGCCAGCAGAGAAGCTCCAGCCAGGGGGGAGCAGTACTTC.

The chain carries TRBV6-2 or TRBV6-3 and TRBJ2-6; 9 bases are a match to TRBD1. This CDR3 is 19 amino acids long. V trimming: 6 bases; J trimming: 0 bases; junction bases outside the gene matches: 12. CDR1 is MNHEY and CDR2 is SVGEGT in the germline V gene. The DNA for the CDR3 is TGTGCCAGCAGGTCCGTGTGGGACAGGGACTTCTCTGGGGCCAACGTCCTGACTTTC. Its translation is CASRSVWDRDFSGANVLTF.

The DNA for the CDR3 is TGTGCCAGCACCGAGACAGGGGTTGGGGCCAACGTCCTGACTTTC. This sequence encodes CASTETGVGANVLTF. The chain combines TRBV6-2 or TRBV6-3 with TRBJ2-6; 8 nucleotides line up with TRBD1. Trimming at V came to 7 bases and at J to 3 bases, leaving 5 bases not matched to a gene. Germline CDR1 and CDR2: MNHEY and SVGEGT. The length of the CDR3 is 15 residues.